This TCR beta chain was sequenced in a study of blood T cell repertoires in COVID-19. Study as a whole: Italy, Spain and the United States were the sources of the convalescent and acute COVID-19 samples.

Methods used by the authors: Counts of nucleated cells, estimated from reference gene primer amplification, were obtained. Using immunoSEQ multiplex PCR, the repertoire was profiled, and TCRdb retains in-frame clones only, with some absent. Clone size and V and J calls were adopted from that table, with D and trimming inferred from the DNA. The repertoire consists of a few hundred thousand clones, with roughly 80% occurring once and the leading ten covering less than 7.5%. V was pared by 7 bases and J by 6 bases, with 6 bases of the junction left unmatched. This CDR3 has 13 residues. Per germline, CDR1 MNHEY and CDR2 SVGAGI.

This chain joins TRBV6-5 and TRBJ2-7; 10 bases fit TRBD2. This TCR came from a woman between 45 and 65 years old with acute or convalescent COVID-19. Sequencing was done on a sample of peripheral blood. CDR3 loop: CASMASGGGEQYF. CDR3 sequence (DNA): TGTGCCAGCATGGCTAGCGGGGGCGGCGAGCAGTACTTC.